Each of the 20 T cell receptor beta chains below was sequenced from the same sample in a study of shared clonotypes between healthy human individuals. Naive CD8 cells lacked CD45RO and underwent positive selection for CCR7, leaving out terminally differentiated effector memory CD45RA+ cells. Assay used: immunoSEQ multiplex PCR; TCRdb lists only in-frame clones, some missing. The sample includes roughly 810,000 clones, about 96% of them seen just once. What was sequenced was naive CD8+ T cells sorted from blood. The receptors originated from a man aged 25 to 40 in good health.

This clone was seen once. The CDR3 region has the DNA TGTGCCAGCAGCTTATTCCTCAACACCGGGGAGCTGTTTTTT. Amino acid sequence: CASSLFLNTGELFF. The V gene is TRBV7-6, the J gene TRBJ2-2; D is unclear. The length of the CDR3 is 14 residues. V gave up 2 bases and J gave up 2 bases, with 6 bases separating them. In germline, CDR1 is SGHVS, CDR2 FNYEAQ.

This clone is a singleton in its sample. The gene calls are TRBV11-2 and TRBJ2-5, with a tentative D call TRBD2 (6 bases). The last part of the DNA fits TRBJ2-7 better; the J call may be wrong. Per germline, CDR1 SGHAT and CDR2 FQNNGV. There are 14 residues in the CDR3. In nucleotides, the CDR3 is TGTGCCAGCAGCTTAGGGGCGGGGACCTACGAGCAGTACTTC. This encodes CASSLGAGTYEQYF.

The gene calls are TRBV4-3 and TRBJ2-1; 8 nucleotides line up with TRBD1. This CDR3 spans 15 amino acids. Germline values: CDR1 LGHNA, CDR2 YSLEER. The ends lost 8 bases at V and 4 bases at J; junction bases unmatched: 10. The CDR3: CASGNDRGGYNEQFF. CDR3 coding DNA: TGCGCCAGCGGCAATGACAGGGGTGGATACAATGAGCAGTTCTTC.

The DNA of the CDR3 is TGTGCCAGCAGCCCCGCCCTGGACGACTTCACCGGGGAGCTGTTTTTT. Amino acids: CASSPALDDFTGELFF. The chain joins TRBV11-2 to TRBJ2-2; no firm D call. The V and J ends lost 5 bases and 4 bases respectively, with 17 bases between them. Germline values: CDR1 SGHAT, CDR2 FQNNGV. This CDR3 contains 16 residues.

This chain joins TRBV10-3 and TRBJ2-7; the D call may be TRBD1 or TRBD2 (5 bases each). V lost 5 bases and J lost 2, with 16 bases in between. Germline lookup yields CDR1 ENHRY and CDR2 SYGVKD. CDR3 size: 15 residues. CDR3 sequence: CAISQRTDITYEQYF. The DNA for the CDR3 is TGTGCCATCAGTCAGCGGACGGACATAACCTACGAGCAGTACTTC.

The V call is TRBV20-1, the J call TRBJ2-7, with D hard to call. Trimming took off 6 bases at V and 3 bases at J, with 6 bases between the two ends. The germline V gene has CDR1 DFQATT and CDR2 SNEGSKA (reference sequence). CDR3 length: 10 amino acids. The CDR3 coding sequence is TGCAGTGCCAGGAACTACGAGCAGTACTTC. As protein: CSARNYEQYF.

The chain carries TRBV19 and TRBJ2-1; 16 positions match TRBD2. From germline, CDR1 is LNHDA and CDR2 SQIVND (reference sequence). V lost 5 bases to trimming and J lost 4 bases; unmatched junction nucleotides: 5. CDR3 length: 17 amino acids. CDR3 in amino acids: CASSSLGLAGGYNEQFF. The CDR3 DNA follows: TGTGCCAGTAGTTCCCTGGGACTAGCGGGGGGGTACAATGAGCAGTTCTTC.

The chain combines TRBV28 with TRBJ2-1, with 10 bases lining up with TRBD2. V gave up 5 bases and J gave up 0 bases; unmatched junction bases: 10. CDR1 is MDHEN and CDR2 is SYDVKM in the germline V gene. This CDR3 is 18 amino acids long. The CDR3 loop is CASSPWTSGYNSYNEQFF. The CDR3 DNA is TGTGCCAGCAGTCCTTGGACTAGCGGATACAACTCCTACAATGAGCAGTTCTTC.

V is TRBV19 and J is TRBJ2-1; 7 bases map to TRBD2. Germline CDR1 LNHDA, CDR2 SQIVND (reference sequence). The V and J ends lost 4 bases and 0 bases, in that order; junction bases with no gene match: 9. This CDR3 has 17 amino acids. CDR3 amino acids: CASSRAGGEYSYNEQFF. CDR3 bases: TGTGCCAGTAGTAGGGCTGGGGGGGAGTACTCCTACAATGAGCAGTTCTTC.

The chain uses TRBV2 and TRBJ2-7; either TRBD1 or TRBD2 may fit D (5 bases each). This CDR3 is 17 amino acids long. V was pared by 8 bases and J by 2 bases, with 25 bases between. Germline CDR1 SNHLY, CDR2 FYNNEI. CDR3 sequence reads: CASVDDPGTVPPYEQYF. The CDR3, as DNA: TGTGCCAGCGTAGATGACCCGGGGACGGTTCCTCCCTACGAGCAGTACTTC.

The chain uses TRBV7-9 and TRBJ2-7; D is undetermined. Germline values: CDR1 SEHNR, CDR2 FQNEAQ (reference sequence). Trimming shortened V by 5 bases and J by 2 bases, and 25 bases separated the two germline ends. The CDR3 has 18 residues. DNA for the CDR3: TGTGCCAGCAGCGATAACCCCCAGGTCGACACCACTACCTACGAGCAGTACTTC. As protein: CASSDNPQVDTTTYEQYF.

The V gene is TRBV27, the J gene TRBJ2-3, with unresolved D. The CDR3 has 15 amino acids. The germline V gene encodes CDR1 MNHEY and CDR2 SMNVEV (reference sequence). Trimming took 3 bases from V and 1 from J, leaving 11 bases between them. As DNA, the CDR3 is TGTGCCAGCAGTTTGGGAACAAGACGCACAGATACGCAGTATTTT. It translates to CASSLGTRRTDTQYF.

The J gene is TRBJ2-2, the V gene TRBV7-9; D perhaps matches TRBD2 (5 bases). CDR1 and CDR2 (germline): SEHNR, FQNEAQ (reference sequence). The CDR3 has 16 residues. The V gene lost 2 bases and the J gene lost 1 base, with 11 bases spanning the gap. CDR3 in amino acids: CASSLPRGKNTGELFF. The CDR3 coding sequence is TGTGCCAGCAGCTTACCCCGGGGAAAGAACACCGGGGAGCTGTTTTTT. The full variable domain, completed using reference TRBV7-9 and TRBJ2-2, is DTGVSQNPRHKITKRGQNVTFRCDPISEHNRLYWYRQTLGQGPEFLTYFQNEAQLEKSRLLSDRFSAERPKGSFSTLEIQRTEQGDSAMYLCASSLPRGKNTGELFFGEGSRLTVL.

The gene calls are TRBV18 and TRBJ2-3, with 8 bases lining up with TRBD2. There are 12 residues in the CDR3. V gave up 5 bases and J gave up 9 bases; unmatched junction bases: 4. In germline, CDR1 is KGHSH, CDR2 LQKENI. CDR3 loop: CASSTTSETQYF. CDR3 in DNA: TGTGCCAGCTCAACGACTAGCGAAACGCAGTATTTT.

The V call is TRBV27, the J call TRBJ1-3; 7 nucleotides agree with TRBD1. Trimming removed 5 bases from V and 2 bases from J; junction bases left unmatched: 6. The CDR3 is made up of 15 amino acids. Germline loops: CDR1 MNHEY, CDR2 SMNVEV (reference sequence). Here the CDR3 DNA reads TGTGCCAGCAGTCCGGGACAGTACGCTGGAAACACCATATATTTT. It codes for CASSPGQYAGNTIYF.

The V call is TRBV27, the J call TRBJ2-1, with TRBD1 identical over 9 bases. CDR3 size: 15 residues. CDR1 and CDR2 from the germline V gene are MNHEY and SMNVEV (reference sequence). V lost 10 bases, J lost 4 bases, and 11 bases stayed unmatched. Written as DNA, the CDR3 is TGTGCCACCGGTAACAGGGGGCGCACGTACAATGAGCAGTTCTTC. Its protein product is CATGNRGRTYNEQFF.

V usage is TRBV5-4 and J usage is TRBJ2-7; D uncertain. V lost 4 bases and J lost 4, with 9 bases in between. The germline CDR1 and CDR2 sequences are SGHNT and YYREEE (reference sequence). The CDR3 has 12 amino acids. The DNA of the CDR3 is TGTGCCAGCAGCGGAACTTCTTACGAGCAGTACTTC. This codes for CASSGTSYEQYF. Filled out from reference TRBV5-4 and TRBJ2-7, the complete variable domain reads ETGVTQSPTHLIKTRGQQVTLRCSSQSGHNTVSWYQQALGQGPQFIFQYYREEENGRGNFPPRFSGLQFPNYSSELNVNALELDDSALYLCASSGTSYEQYFGPGTRLTVT.

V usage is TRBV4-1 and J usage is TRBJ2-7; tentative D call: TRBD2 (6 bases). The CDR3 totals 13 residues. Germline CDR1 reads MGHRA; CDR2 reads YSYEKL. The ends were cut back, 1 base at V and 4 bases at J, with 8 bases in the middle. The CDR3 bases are TGCGCCAGCAGCCAAGGGGGAGGTTACGAGCAGTACTTC. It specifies CASSQGGGYEQYF.

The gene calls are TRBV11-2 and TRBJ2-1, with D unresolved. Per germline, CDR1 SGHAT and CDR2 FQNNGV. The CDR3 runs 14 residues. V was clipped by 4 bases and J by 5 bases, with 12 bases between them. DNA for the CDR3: TGTGCCAGCAGCTCGTGGACGGCCAACAATGAGCAGTTCTTC. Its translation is CASSSWTANNEQFF.

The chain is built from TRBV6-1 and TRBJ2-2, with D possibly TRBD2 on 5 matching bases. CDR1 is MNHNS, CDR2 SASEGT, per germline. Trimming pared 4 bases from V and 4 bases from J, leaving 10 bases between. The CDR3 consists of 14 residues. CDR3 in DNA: TGTGCCAGCAGTGGCCCCGGGGTCACCGGGGAGCTGTTTTTT. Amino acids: CASSGPGVTGELFF.